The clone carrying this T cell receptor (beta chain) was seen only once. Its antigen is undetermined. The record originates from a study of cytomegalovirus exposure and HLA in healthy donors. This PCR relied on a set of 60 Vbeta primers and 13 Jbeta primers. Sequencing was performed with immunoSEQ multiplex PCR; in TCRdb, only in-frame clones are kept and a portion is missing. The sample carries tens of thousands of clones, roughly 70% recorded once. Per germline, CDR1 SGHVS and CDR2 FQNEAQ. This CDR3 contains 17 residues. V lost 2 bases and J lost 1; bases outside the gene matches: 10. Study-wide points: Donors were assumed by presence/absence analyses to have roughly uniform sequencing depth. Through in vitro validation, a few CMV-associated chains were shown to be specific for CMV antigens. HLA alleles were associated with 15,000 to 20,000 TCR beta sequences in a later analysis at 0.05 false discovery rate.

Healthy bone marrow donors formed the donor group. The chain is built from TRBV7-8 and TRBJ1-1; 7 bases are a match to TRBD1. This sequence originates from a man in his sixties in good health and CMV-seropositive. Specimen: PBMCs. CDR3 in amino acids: CASSLFGQEGKNTEAFF. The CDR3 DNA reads TGTGCCAGCAGCTTATTCGGACAGGAGGGGAAGAACACTGAAGCTTTCTTT.